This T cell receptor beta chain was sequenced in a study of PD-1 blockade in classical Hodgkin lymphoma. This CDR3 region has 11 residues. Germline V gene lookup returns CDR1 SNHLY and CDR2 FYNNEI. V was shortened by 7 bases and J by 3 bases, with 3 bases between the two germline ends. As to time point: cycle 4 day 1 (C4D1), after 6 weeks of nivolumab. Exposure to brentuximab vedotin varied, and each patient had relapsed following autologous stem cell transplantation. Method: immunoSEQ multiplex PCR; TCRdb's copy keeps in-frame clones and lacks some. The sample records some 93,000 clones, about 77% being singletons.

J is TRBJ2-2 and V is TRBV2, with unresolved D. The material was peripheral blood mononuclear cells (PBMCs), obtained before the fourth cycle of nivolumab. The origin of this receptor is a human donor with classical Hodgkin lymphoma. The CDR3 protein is CASIYTGELFF. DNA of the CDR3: TGTGCCAGCATTTACACCGGGGAGCTGTTTTTT.